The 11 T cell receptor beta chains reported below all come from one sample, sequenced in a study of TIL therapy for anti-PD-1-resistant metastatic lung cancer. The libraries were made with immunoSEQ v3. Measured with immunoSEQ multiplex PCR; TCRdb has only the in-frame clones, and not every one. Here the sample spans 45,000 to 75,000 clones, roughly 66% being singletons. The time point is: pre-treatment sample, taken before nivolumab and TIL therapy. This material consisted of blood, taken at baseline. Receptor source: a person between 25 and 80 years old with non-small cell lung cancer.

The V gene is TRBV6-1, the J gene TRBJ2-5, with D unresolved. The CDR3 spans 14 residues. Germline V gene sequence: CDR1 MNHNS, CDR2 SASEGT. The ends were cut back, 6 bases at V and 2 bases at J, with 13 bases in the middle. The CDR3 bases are TGTGCCAGCAGATACCGGGTCCTACAAGAGACCCAGTACTTC. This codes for CASRYRVLQETQYF.

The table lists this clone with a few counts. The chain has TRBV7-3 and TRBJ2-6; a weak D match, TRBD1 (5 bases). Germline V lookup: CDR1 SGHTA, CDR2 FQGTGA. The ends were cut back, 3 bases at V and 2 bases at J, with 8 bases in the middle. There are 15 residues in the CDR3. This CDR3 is CASSFQGAGANVLTF. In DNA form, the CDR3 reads TGTGCCAGCAGCTTTCAGGGTGCTGGGGCCAACGTCCTGACTTTC.

CDR3 bases: TGTGCCAGCAGCGACCTATACGGGGGGGAGACCCAGTACTTC. Residues: CASSDLYGGETQYF. The chain uses TRBV7-9 and TRBJ2-5; TRBD2 matches 7 bases. The CDR3 spans 14 residues. Germline lookup yields CDR1 SEHNR and CDR2 FQNEAQ (reference sequence). With V trimmed by 5 bases and J by 5 bases, 8 bases remained unmatched.

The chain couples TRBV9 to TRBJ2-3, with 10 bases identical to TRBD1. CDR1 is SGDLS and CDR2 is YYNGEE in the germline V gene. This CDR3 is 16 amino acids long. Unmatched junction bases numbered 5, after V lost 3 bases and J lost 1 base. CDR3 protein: CASSADRGSGTDTQYF. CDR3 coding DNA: TGTGCCAGCAGCGCGGACAGGGGGTCGGGCACAGATACGCAGTATTTT.

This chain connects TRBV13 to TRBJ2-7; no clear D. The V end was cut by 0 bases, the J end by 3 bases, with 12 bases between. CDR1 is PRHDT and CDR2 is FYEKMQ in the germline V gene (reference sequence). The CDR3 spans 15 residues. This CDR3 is CASSLGRRSVYEQYF. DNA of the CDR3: TGTGCCAGCAGCTTAGGCCGAAGGTCAGTCTACGAGCAGTACTTC.

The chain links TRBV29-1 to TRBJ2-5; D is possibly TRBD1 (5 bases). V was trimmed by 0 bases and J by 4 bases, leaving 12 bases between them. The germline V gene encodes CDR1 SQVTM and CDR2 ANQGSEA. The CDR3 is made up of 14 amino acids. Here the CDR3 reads CSVEDWRQGETQYF. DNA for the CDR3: TGCAGCGTTGAAGATTGGCGGCAGGGAGAGACCCAGTACTTC.

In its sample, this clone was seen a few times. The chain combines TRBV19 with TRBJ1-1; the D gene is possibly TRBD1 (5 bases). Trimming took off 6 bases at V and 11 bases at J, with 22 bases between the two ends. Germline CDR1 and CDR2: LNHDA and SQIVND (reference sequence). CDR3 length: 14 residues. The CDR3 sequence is CASSRRDGEDTAFF. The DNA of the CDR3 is TGTGCCAGTAGCCGCCGGGACGGAGAGGATACGGCTTTCTTT.

For the CDR3, the DNA is TGTGCCAGCAGCCCCCTGGGGGTGGGGAAACTGTTTTTT. Amino acids: CASSPLGVGKLFF. V is TRBV9 and J is TRBJ1-4, with TRBD1 as a possible D gene (5 bases). This CDR3 contains 13 residues. V shed 4 bases and J shed 11 bases, with 15 bases lying between them. Per the germline V gene, CDR1 is SGDLS and CDR2 is YYNGEE. Supplemented by reference TRBV9 and TRBJ1-4, the full variable domain reads DSGVTQTPKHLITATGQRVTLRCSPRSGDLSVYWYQQSLDQGLQFLIQYYNGEERAKGNILERFSAQQFPDLHSELNLSSLELGDSALYFCASSPLGVGKLFFGSGTQLSVL.

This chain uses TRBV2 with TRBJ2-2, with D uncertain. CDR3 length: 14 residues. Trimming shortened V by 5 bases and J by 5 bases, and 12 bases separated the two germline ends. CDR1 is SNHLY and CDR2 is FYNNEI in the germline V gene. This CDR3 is CASSLGLGTGELFF. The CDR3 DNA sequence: TGTGCCAGCAGTCTTGGGCTAGGGACCGGGGAGCTGTTTTTT.

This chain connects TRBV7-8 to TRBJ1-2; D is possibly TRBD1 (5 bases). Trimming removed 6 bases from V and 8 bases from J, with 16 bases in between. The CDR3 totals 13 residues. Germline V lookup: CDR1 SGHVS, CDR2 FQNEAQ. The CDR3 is CASSQEGYGGYTF. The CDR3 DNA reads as TGTGCCAGCAGTCAAGAGGGGTATGGGGGCTACACCTTC.

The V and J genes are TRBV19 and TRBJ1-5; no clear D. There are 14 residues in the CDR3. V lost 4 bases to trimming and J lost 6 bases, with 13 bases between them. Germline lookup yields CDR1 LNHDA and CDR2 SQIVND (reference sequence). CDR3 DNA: TGTGCCAGTAGTAATGGTCCGGGTGGTCAGCCCCAGCATTTT. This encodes CASSNGPGGQPQHF.